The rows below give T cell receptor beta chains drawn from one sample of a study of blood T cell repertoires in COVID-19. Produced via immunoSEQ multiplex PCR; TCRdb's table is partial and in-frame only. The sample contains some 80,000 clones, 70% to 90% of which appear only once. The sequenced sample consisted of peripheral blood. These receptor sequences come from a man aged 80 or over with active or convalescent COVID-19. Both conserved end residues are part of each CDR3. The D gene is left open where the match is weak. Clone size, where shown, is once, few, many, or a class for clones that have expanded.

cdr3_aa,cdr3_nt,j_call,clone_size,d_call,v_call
CASSVGGTGDGYTF,TGTGCCAGCAGCGTAGGGGGGACAGGGGATGGCTACACCTTC,TRBJ1-2,.,TRBD1,TRBV9
CASSTVTGDGETQYF,TGTGCCAGTAGTACAGTAACAGGGGACGGAGAGACCCAGTACTTC,TRBJ2-5,once,TRBD1,TRBV19
CASSGRGEAFF,TGTGCCAGCAGCGGGAGAGGTGAAGCTTTCTTT,TRBJ1-1,.,.,TRBV5-4
CASSPPVGAFTEAFF,TGTGCCAGCAGCCCTCCGGTGGGGGCTTTCACTGAAGCTTTCTTT,TRBJ1-1,.,.,TRBV9
CASRPGQSNTGELFF,TGCGCCAGCAGGCCTGGACAGTCGAACACCGGGGAGCTGTTTTTT,TRBJ2-2,.,.,TRBV5-1
CASSPEPNEKLFF,TGCGCCAGCTCCCCAGAACCAAATGAAAAACTGTTTTTT,TRBJ1-4,.,.,TRBV5-1
CASNSAGGYTEAFF,TGTGCCAGCAATTCCGCGGGCGGGTACACTGAAGCTTTCTTT,TRBJ1-1,few,.,TRBV6-5
CASSEARLAHTGELFF,TGTGCCAGCAGTGAAGCTCGGCTAGCTCATACCGGGGAGCTGTTTTTT,TRBJ2-2,.,.,TRBV2
CASSPGDSDSPLHF,TGTGCCAGCTCACCTGGGGACAGTGATTCACCCCTCCACTTT,TRBJ1-6,.,TRBD1,TRBV18
CASSGTSGRNYNEQFF,TGTGCCAGCAGTGGGACTAGCGGGAGAAACTACAATGAGCAGTTCTTC,TRBJ2-1,.,TRBD2,TRBV25-1
CASRDRGVRFGQPQHF,TGTGCCAGTAGGGACAGGGGGGTAAGGTTCGGTCAGCCCCAGCATTTT,TRBJ1-5,.,TRBD1,TRBV19
CASSLGGEGSNQPQHF,TGCGCCAGCAGCTTGGGTGGGGAGGGTAGCAATCAGCCCCAGCATTTT,TRBJ1-5,.,.,TRBV5-1
CATSQGSWYGYTF,TGTGCCACCAGTCAGGGGTCATGGTATGGCTACACCTTC,TRBJ1-2,.,.,TRBV24-1
CASSQDGGIGQPQHF,TGTGCCAGCAGCCAAGACGGGGGTATTGGCCAGCCCCAGCATTTT,TRBJ1-5,.,.,TRBV3-1/TRBV3-2
CATQPTGSGANYGYTF,TGTGCCACCCAACCAACCGGCAGCGGAGCTAACTATGGCTACACCTTC,TRBJ1-2,.,.,TRBV24-1
CASSYSSGTANEKLFF,TGTGCCAGCAGTTACTCTAGCGGGACCGCTAATGAAAAACTGTTTTTT,TRBJ1-4,.,.,TRBV6-5
CASSLAGGSGEQFF,TGTGCCAGCAGCTTAGCGGGAGGGTCAGGTGAGCAGTTCTTC,TRBJ2-1,.,TRBD2,TRBV11-3
CASSYLSSGRADTQYF,TGTGCCAGCAGTTACCTTTCTAGCGGGAGAGCAGATACGCAGTATTTT,TRBJ2-3,.,TRBD2,TRBV6-5
CASSESGGFREFF,TGCGCCAGCAGTGAGTCGGGGGGATTTAGGGAGTTCTTC,TRBJ2-1,.,.,TRBV10-1
CATQTGYNEQFF,TGTGCCACCCAGACCGGGTACAATGAGCAGTTCTTC,TRBJ2-1,.,.,TRBV12-3/TRBV12-4
CASSQRLAGGTDTQYF,TGTGCCAGCAGCCAACGACTAGCGGGAGGCACAGATACGCAGTATTTT,TRBJ2-3,once,TRBD2,TRBV4-2
CASSQEAGDRWPQHF,TGTGCCAGCAGCCAAGAGGCGGGGGATAGATGGCCCCAGCATTTT,TRBJ1-5,few,.,TRBV3-1/TRBV3-2
CASSRTEVNYGYTF,TGTGCCAGCAGTCGGACTGAGGTTAACTATGGCTACACCTTC,TRBJ1-2,few,.,TRBV6-5
CASSRRGGNTGELFF,TGTGCCAGCAGCCGCCGAGGCGGGAACACCGGGGAGCTGTTTTTT,TRBJ2-2,.,.,TRBV7-2
CASSPPGSDTQYF,TGTGCCAGCTCACCACCCGGGTCGGATACGCAGTATTTT,TRBJ2-3,.,.,TRBV18
CASSSRLVDTGELFF,TGCGCCAGCAGCTCCAGACTAGTGGACACCGGGGAGCTGTTTTTT,TRBJ2-2,.,.,TRBV5-1
CASSLEGVSTDTQYF,TGTGCCAGCAGCTTAGAAGGAGTGAGCACAGATACGCAGTATTTT,TRBJ2-3,.,.,TRBV7-2
CASSLVQVFQNYGYTF,TGTGCCAGCAGTTTGGTTCAGGTTTTTCAGAACTATGGCTACACCTTC,TRBJ1-2,once,.,TRBV28
CASRPGGTSNEQFF,TGTGCCAGCCGACCGGGGGGAACCAGCAATGAGCAGTTCTTC,TRBJ2-1,.,TRBD2,TRBV27
CASSQGQQETQYF,TGTGCCAGCAGCCAGGGACAGCAAGAGACCCAGTACTTC,TRBJ2-5,few,TRBD1,TRBV7-3
CASSLDYNNEQFF,TGTGCCAGCAGTCTAGACTACAACAATGAGCAGTTCTTC,TRBJ2-1,.,.,TRBV7-8
CASSYRLRGGPNEQFF,TGTGCCAGCAGTTACCGGTTACGGGGGGGCCCCAATGAGCAGTTCTTC,TRBJ2-1,.,TRBD2,TRBV6-2/TRBV6-3
CASSTGTGREKLFF,TGTGCCAGCAGTACCGGGACAGGGCGCGAAAAACTGTTTTTT,TRBJ1-4,.,TRBD1,TRBV28
CASENRGRYEKLFF,TGTGCCAGCGAAAACAGGGGAAGGTATGAAAAACTGTTTTTT,TRBJ1-4,once,TRBD1,TRBV5-6
CASSPSGRAEDTQYF,TGCGCCAGCAGCCCTAGCGGGAGGGCTGAAGATACGCAGTATTTT,TRBJ2-3,.,TRBD2,TRBV5-1
CASSPGQGNFQPQHF,TGTGCCAGCAGCCCGGGACAGGGTAATTTTCAGCCCCAGCATTTT,TRBJ1-5,few,TRBD1,TRBV28
CASSSRGHLQETQYF,TGTGCCAGCAGCTCACGGGGACACCTACAAGAGACCCAGTACTTC,TRBJ2-5,.,.,TRBV7-8
CASSRDRDPNEKLFF,TGTGCCAGCAGCCGTGACAGGGATCCTAATGAAAAACTGTTTTTT,TRBJ1-4,.,TRBD1,TRBV28
CASSLLTGTEAFF,TGTGCCAGCAGCTTGTTAACAGGCACTGAAGCTTTCTTT,TRBJ1-1,.,.,TRBV5-8
CASSFKGPRANVLTF,TGTGCCAGCAGCTTCAAGGGGCCTCGGGCCAACGTCCTGACTTTC,TRBJ2-6,.,.,TRBV7-6
CASSVIQGRAQETQYF,TGTGCCAGCAGTGTGATTCAGGGGAGGGCACAAGAGACCCAGTACTTC,TRBJ2-5,once,.,TRBV2
CASSLPGQGSPLHF,TGTGCCAGCAGCTTACCGGGACAGGGATCACCCCTCCACTTT,TRBJ1-6,once,TRBD1,TRBV7-9
CASSFLGQGKNIQYF,TGTGCCAGCAGTTTCCTCGGACAGGGTAAAAACATTCAGTACTTC,TRBJ2-4,.,TRBD1,TRBV27
CASRQRTEREQYF,TGTGCCAGTAGGCAACGGACAGAAAGGGAGCAGTATTTT,TRBJ2-3,.,.,TRBV19
CASRTTGGEETQYF,TGTGCCAGCAGAACGACAGGGGGCGAAGAGACCCAGTACTTC,TRBJ2-5,.,TRBD1,TRBV28
CASSPLAGGVSYNEQFF,TGTGCCAGCAGTCCTCTAGCGGGAGGGGTCTCCTACAATGAGCAGTTCTTC,TRBJ2-1,.,TRBD2,TRBV6-4
CASSRPLPQGTGELFF,TGTGCCAGCAGCCGACCCTTACCGCAGGGAACCGGGGAGCTGTTTTTT,TRBJ2-2,.,.,TRBV7-3
CASAGGIYMNTEAFF,TGTGCCTCCGCGGGAGGGATTTATATGAACACTGAAGCTTTCTTT,TRBJ1-1,few,.,TRBV19
CASSQQGIRDRVTEAFF,TGTGCCAGCAGTCAACAGGGGATCCGGGACAGGGTTACTGAAGCTTTCTTT,TRBJ1-1,.,TRBD1,TRBV28
CASSKQLEGETQYF,TGCGCCAGCAGCAAGCAACTGGAGGGGGAGACCCAGTACTTC,TRBJ2-5,few,.,TRBV10-1
CASSAPGTRGNEQFF,TGTGCCAGCAGCGCCCCGGGGACTAGGGGCAATGAGCAGTTCTTC,TRBJ2-1,.,TRBD2,TRBV9